This record looks at one TCR beta chain sequence and its context. This entry comes from a study of immune cell composition in non-small cell lung cancer. Data came from immunoSEQ multiplex PCR; TCRdb stores just in-frame clones and leaves some out. There are around 2,800 clones in the sample; 78% occur only once, and 7.3% lies in the top ten. The TCR comes from a human donor with non-small cell lung cancer. The sequenced sample consisted of lung tumor tissue.

Written as DNA, the CDR3 is TGTGCCAGCAGCAAAGAGTACTCCTACGAGCAGTACTTC. Its protein product is CASSKEYSYEQYF. The chain recombines TRBV5-4 with TRBJ2-7; D not certain. The germline V gene has CDR1 SGHNT and CDR2 YYREEE (reference sequence). The CDR3 runs 13 residues. V shed 4 bases and J shed 0 bases, with 8 bases lying between them. The whole variable domain, filled in from reference TRBV5-4 and TRBJ2-7, reads ETGVTQSPTHLIKTRGQQVTLRCSSQSGHNTVSWYQQALGQGPQFIFQYYREEENGRGNFPPRFSGLQFPNYSSELNVNALELDDSALYLCASSKEYSYEQYFGPGTRLTVT.